This TCR beta chain is from a study of T cell repertoires in cytomegalovirus infection (dated by TCRdb to the late 2010s). About the study as a whole: Peptide stimulations targeted recently identified HLA-C-restricted CMV epitopes, whose presentation resists viral immunomodulation, together with well-studied HLA-B-restricted epitopes. The HLA type of each donor mattered for the analysis, because public TCR beta signatures pointed to carriage of CMV infection along with the matching HLA type.

Broad study findings and their caveats: Carriers of CMV infection plus the relevant HLA type were discriminated by the cumulative frequency of public TCR beta family members in the study cohort and in an independent 352-donor cohort. The ex vivo response was dominated by HLA-C-restricted CMV-specific TCR beta clonotypes, which also provided the single most frequent clonotype in two of eight donors.

As to this clonotype: Its antigen remains undetermined. Base-call qualities are not available, and no considerably larger clone is one nucleotide away.

CDR1 and CDR2, per the germline V gene (reference sequence), are DFQATT and SNEGSKA. V loses 1 base, J loses 3 bases, and the germline ends lie 9 bases apart. The CDR3 runs 13 amino acids, cysteine and phenylalanine included. Only the CDR3 portion is preserved as DNA: 39 bases, with reading frame beginning at the first base. The data were produced on an Illumina HiSeq 1500. TCRdb reprocessing: public reads trimmed at Q25 with fastp, clones called with MiXCR, in-frame beta chains kept. Entries are consolidated by CDR3 protein sequence, retaining the most common genes and DNA. For this sample there are 830,000 or so distinct CDR3 sequences; over 25% appear just once. Approximately 13% of the sample belongs to the ten largest clones. The meaning of the sample's treatment or condition label: in vitro stimulation with specific CMV peptide epitopes to enrich CMV-specific T cells.

This sample comprised cultured CD8+ T cells from PBMCs, obtained from culture after CMV antigen stimulation. This chain is built from TRBV20-1 and TRBJ1-1, with TRBD1 tentatively as D gene (5 bases match). This TCR was sampled from a human donor in good health (CMV status not recorded). Some clones in this sample may be carry-over from other donors' samples. The CDR3 sequence is CSARGQGDTEAFF. The bases read TGCAGTGCTAGAGGGCAGGGCGACACTGAAGCTTTCTTT.